This TCR beta chain derives from a study of naive and memory T cell subsets. General study results and limits: Especially in CD8 cells, naive repertoires contained a few larger clonotypes, possibly CD45RA-re-expressing memory cells.

CDR1 is LNHDA, CDR2 SQIVND, per germline (reference sequence). Trimming took off 7 bases at V and 1 base at J, with 14 bases between the two ends. This CDR3 contains 15 residues. The beta constant-region primer was an equimolar mix of two oligonucleotides covering TRBC1 and TRBC2. Ligated cDNA was amplified by four rounds of PCR with nested alpha and beta constant-region primers and SP2. TCRdb re-derived calls from the UMI-ligation and nested PCR reads in MiXCR, one entry per CDR3 protein. The table lists approximately 140,000 distinct CDR3 sequences, approximately 22% of them singletons, with approximately 0.1% in the top ten. In this sample, this clonotype turned up many times. What it recognizes is unknown.

The genes are TRBV19 and TRBJ1-5, with D hard to call. Sequenced input: naive CD4+ T cells from blood. This receptor was taken from a human donor in good health. CDR3 in DNA: TGTGCCAGTATTGCAAGCTCCCCGAGCAATCAGCCCCAGCATTTT. Its protein product is CASIASSPSNQPQHF.